These 29 T cell receptor beta chains share one sample of origin, sequenced in a study of identical twins. TCRdb re-derived calls from the 5' RACE reads in MiXCR, one entry per CDR3 protein. This table holds hundreds of thousands of distinct CDR3 sequences, under 9% found once. The sample was also reused in another study, on yellow fever vaccine responses in identical twins.

The sequenced material came from PBMCs. The receptors shown here come from a woman aged 18-35 years in good health.

The chain joins TRBV30 to TRBJ2-4; no reliable D call. CDR1 and CDR2 (germline): GTSNPN, SVGIG (reference sequence). Between the trimmed V and J ends, which lost 5 bases and 0 bases, there was a span of 8 bases. This CDR3 has 13 residues. This chain's CDR3 is CAWDKVAKNIQYF. The CDR3 nucleotides are TGTGCCTGGGATAAGGTAGCCAAAAACATTCAGTACTTC.

This sequence joins TRBV6-5 and TRBJ1-4; 7 nucleotides agree with TRBD1. This CDR3 region has 18 residues. Germline CDR1 and CDR2: MNHEY and SVGAGI. V shed 2 bases, J shed 6 bases, and the junction held 15 bases outside the gene matches. The CDR3 spells CASSYGWNRGVRDEKLFF. Written as DNA, the CDR3 is TGTGCCAGCAGTTACGGTTGGAACAGGGGCGTTCGGGATGAAAAACTGTTTTTT.

The sample holds a few counts of this clonotype. The chain carries TRBV27 and TRBJ2-7; TRBD1 aligns across 8 bases. The CDR3 length is 14 residues. The trim removed 8 bases at V and 3 bases at J, leaving 9 bases unmatched. Germline V lookup: CDR1 MNHEY, CDR2 SMNVEV (reference sequence). The CDR3 DNA follows: TGTGCCAGCCATCCCCTCGGACAGGGCTACGAGCAGTACTTC. It encodes CASHPLGQGYEQYF.

This clonotype was counted a few times. The gene calls are TRBV15 and TRBJ2-2; TRBD2 matches at 7 bases. Germline assignment: CDR1 LNHNV and CDR2 YYDKDF (reference sequence). The CDR3 has 19 amino acids. The junction had 11 bases not matched to a gene; V was cut back by 0 bases and J by 1 base. CDR3 loop: CATSRDNPYAGVNTGELFF. The CDR3 bases are TGTGCCACCAGCAGAGATAATCCCTACGCGGGAGTGAACACCGGGGAGCTGTTTTTT.

There are a few counts of this clonotype. This rearrangement joins TRBV7-9 to TRBJ1-2; D may be TRBD1 (6 bases). V was trimmed by 4 bases and J by 8 bases, leaving 14 bases between them. Germline CDR1 SEHNR, CDR2 FQNEAQ (reference sequence). The CDR3 loop spans 13 amino acids. This CDR3 is CASSSDTGWGYTF. Written as DNA, the CDR3 is TGTGCCAGCAGCTCCGATACAGGGTGGGGCTACACCTTC.

The chain has TRBV21-1 and TRBJ2-7; TRBD1 was called by the table and not checked on the DNA. TRBV21-1 is a listed pseudogene. The CDR3 is 14 amino acids. The CDR3 here is CASSKGTGFYEQYF. The CDR3 DNA is TGTGCCAGCAGCAAAGGGACAGGGTTCTACGAGCAGTACTTC.

This rearrangement joins TRBV7-6 to TRBJ2-2, with a tentative D call TRBD2 (5 bases). V lost 3 bases, J lost 4 bases, and 9 bases lay in between. Germline V gene sequence: CDR1 SGHVS, CDR2 FNYEAQ. There are 14 residues in the CDR3. CDR3 residues: CASSFAGLTGELFF. As DNA, the CDR3 is TGTGCCAGCAGCTTCGCCGGACTCACCGGGGAGCTGTTTTTT.

This clonotype has just a few counts. V usage is TRBV12-5 and J usage is TRBJ2-3; D might be TRBD1 (6 bases). The V gene's germline CDR1 is LGHNT and CDR2 FRNRAP. There are 14 residues in the CDR3. The V end was cut by 1 base, the J end by 2 bases, with 7 bases between. Here the CDR3 reads CASGLGQATDTQYF. CDR3 DNA: TGTGCTAGTGGTTTGGGACAGGCCACAGATACGCAGTATTTT.

The V and J genes are TRBV4-2 and TRBJ2-2; tentatively, D is TRBD2 (5 bases). The CDR3 length is 17 residues. The V gene lost 2 bases and the J gene lost 4 bases, with 17 bases spanning the gap. Germline values: CDR1 LGHNA, CDR2 YNFKEQ. The CDR3 reads CASSQSRAGTSTGELFF. The CDR3 bases are TGTGCCAGCAGCCAAAGTAGGGCGGGCACCAGCACCGGGGAGCTGTTTTTT.

The sample holds many counts of this clonotype. The genes are TRBV20-1 and TRBJ2-1, with TRBD1 matching 9 bases. Germline V gives CDR1 DFQATT, CDR2 SNEGSKA (reference sequence). The J segment lost 9 bases and the V segment lost 5 bases, leaving 11 bases of the junction unmatched. This CDR3 spans 14 amino acids. The CDR3 nucleotides read TGCAGTGCTGGGACAGGGCCCCCCCTTAGTGAGCAGTTCTTC. This codes for CSAGTGPPLSEQFF.

This chain links TRBV7-9 with TRBJ2-2; D is ambiguous. CDR1 is SEHNR and CDR2 is FQNEAQ in the germline V gene (reference sequence). The germline V and J ends were trimmed by 1 base and 1 base, with 7 bases remaining between them. The CDR3 loop spans 15 amino acids. The CDR3 sequence is CASSLVSQNTGELFF. The DNA of the CDR3 is TGTGCCAGCAGCTTAGTCAGCCAGAACACCGGGGAGCTGTTTTTT.

This clonotype was observed a handful of times. V and J are TRBV28 and TRBJ2-3; 7 nucleotides line up with TRBD1. The CDR3 contains 17 residues. V shed 5 bases, J shed 0 bases, and the junction held 11 bases outside the gene matches. Germline CDR1 and CDR2: MDHEN and SYDVKM. The CDR3 DNA follows: TGTGCCAGCAGTATGCCGGGACAGCGATCTAGCACAGATACGCAGTATTTT. This translates into CASSMPGQRSSTDTQYF.

This clonotype was found many times. The V and J genes are TRBV7-9 and TRBJ1-6; D is undetermined. The CDR3 has 12 residues. Germline V gene sequence: CDR1 SEHNR, CDR2 FQNEAQ (reference sequence). V was cut by 6 bases and J by 7 bases, with 7 bases left in between. CDR3 amino acids: CASSQTNSPLHF. DNA of the CDR3: TGTGCCAGCAGTCAAACCAATTCACCCCTCCACTTT.

This chain joins TRBV7-2 and TRBJ2-5; 8 bases align to TRBD2. CDR3 length equals 16 residues. J gave up 2 bases and V 1 base, and 6 bases lay outside the gene matches. Germline assignment: CDR1 SGHTA and CDR2 FQGNSA. CDR3 nucleotides: TGTGCCAGCAGCTTAGAAGGGACTAGAGTTCAAGAGACCCAGTACTTC. Protein: CASSLEGTRVQETQYF.

Many counts were recorded for this clonotype. The chain has TRBV28 and TRBJ2-7; 9 bases are a match to TRBD1. The J segment lost 3 bases and the V segment lost 3 bases, leaving 6 bases of the junction unmatched. Germline CDR1 and CDR2: MDHEN and SYDVKM. This CDR3 has 15 residues. CDR3 sequence reads: CASSLGDRAYYEQYF. CDR3 bases: TGTGCCAGCAGTTTGGGGGACAGGGCTTACTACGAGCAGTACTTC.

The rearrangement joins TRBV5-1 to TRBJ2-7, with D unclear. From germline, CDR1 is SGHRS and CDR2 YFSETQ. There are 13 residues in the CDR3. V lost 4 bases, J lost 2 bases, and 10 bases lay in between. The CDR3 DNA sequence: TGCGCCAGCAGCCAGTCGCCCGCCTACGAGCAGTACTTC. As protein: CASSQSPAYEQYF.

This clonotype has at least ten counts. The chain carries TRBV7-9 and TRBJ2-7; no clear D gene. The V gene's germline CDR1 is SEHNR and CDR2 FQNEAQ (reference sequence). This CDR3 has 12 residues. V dropped 5 bases and J dropped 3 bases, with 8 bases sitting between them. DNA of the CDR3: TGTGCCAGCAGCGGAGACAACTACGAGCAGTACTTC. This gives the protein CASSGDNYEQYF.

The V call is TRBV28, the J call TRBJ1-2; 11 bases match TRBD1. Per germline, CDR1 MDHEN and CDR2 SYDVKM. CDR3 length: 15 amino acids. The junction had 5 bases not matched to a gene; V was cut back by 4 bases and J by 4 bases. The CDR3 is CASSSPGTGGYGYTF. The CDR3, as DNA: TGTGCCAGCAGTTCCCCCGGGACAGGGGGCTATGGCTACACCTTC.

This clonotype was observed a handful of times. The rearrangement uses TRBV20-1 and TRBJ2-2, with 9 positions matching TRBD2. Trimming cost V 6 bases and J 6 bases; bases outside gene matches: 5. Per germline, CDR1 DFQATT and CDR2 SNEGSKA (reference sequence). The CDR3 extends over 13 amino acids. The CDR3 coding sequence is TGCAGTGCGGCGCGGGAGGGCCCCGGGGAGCTGTTTTTT. This sequence encodes CSAAREGPGELFF.

Notes on this clonotype: One end of the junction is discordant with germline, which a read error may explain. This sequence joins TRBV20-1 and TRBJ2-5; D assignment may be TRBD1 or TRBD2 (5 bases each). The germline CDR1 and CDR2 sequences are DFQATT and SNEGSKA (reference sequence). This CDR3 has 13 residues. The CDR3, as DNA: TGCAGTGCTAGCCTAGCAGGGCTTGAGACCCGGTACTTC. This sequence encodes CSASLAGLETRYF.

The chain combines TRBV27 with TRBJ2-5; TRBD1 might be the D (5 bases). V gave up 0 bases and J gave up 5 bases, with 16 bases separating them. CDR3 length: 16 residues. The germline gives CDR1 MNHEY, CDR2 SMNVEV (reference sequence). CDR3 amino acids: CASSLSMGKGAETQYF. CDR3 nucleotide sequence: TGTGCCAGCAGTTTATCGATGGGGAAAGGGGCGGAGACCCAGTACTTC.

V is TRBV7-3 and J is TRBJ2-3; D call uncertain. This CDR3 spans 16 amino acids. V lost 0 bases and J lost 2, with 12 bases in between. The germline CDR1 and CDR2 sequences are SGHTA and FQGTGA. CDR3 region: CASSLTPTVLTDTQYF. The CDR3 DNA sequence: TGTGCCAGCAGCTTAACCCCTACGGTACTCACAGATACGCAGTATTTT.

This clonotype has ten or more counts. The chain links TRBV6-5 to TRBJ2-2; 9 bases map to TRBD2. The ends lost 6 bases at V and 4 bases at J; junction bases unmatched: 3. This CDR3 contains 14 residues. CDR1 is MNHEY and CDR2 is SVGAGI in the germline V gene. The CDR3 DNA reads TGTGCCAGCAGCTATAGCGGGGGCACCGGGGAGCTGTTTTTT. This sequence encodes CASSYSGGTGELFF.

V usage is TRBV6-1 and J usage is TRBJ2-3, with 12 bases fitting TRBD2. The length of the CDR3 is 16 residues. The J segment lost 8 bases and the V segment lost 5 bases, leaving 11 bases of the junction unmatched. CDR1 is MNHNS, CDR2 SASEGT, per germline. CDR3 sequence reads: CASSLTGLAGSGTQYF. The DNA for the CDR3 is TGTGCCAGCAGTCTTACCGGACTAGCGGGGTCAGGTACGCAGTATTTT.

This clonotype was recorded a few times. One junction end disagrees with the germline gene, perhaps due to a read error. The CDR3 DNA reads as TGTGCCAGCAGTCGAGACAGGATACGATTC. It specifies CASSRDRIRF. The gene calls are TRBV25-1 and TRBJ2-7, with D possibly matching TRBD1 (6 bases). CDR1 and CDR2 (germline): MGHDK, SYGVNS. The CDR3 totals 10 residues.

This clonotype was counted only a few times. The chain recombines TRBV7-6 with TRBJ2-1, with 9 nucleotides matching TRBD2. Trimming removed 3 bases from V and 8 bases from J; junction bases left unmatched: 23. There are 20 residues in the CDR3. CDR1 is SGHVS and CDR2 is FNYEAQ in the germline V gene. The CDR3 nucleotides are TGTGCCAGCAGCTTCCTCGGGGGGGTAGCGGGGGTGCGGTTGACCGATGAGCAGTTCTTC. Amino acids: CASSFLGGVAGVRLTDEQFF.

There are many counts of this clonotype. The rearrangement uses TRBV20-1 and TRBJ2-7, with D possibly matching TRBD2 (6 bases). CDR3 size: 15 residues. V lost 0 bases, J lost 4 bases, and 16 bases lay in between. Germline V CDR1 and CDR2: DFQATT, SNEGSKA (reference sequence). The CDR3 protein is CSARDPGVPGYEQYF. CDR3 nucleotide sequence: TGCAGTGCTAGAGATCCGGGGGTCCCGGGGTACGAGCAGTACTTC.

CDR3 sequence reads: CASTPGLWEAGELFF. The CDR3 DNA reads as TGTGCCAGCACCCCGGGACTCTGGGAGGCCGGGGAGCTGTTTTTT. V is TRBV6-1 and J is TRBJ2-2, with D maybe TRBD2 (6 bases). The CDR3 covers 15 residues. The germline V gene has CDR1 MNHNS and CDR2 SASEGT. Trimming stripped 7 bases from V and 6 bases from J, with 18 bases between.

This clonotype was picked up many times. This chain connects TRBV12-3 or TRBV12-4 to TRBJ2-1, with no clear D. V shed 3 bases and J shed 6 bases, with 6 bases lying between them. The CDR3 loop spans 12 amino acids. The CDR3: CASSFVGNEQFF. In nucleotides, the CDR3 is TGTGCCAGCAGTTTCGTGGGCAATGAGCAGTTCTTC.